This T cell receptor (beta chain) derives from a study of Tregs in tolerant kidney transplant recipients. Study-level findings and limits: Few patients were studied, so findings need validation in larger groups.

Comment on this clone: Its antigen is not identified.

The assay was immunoSEQ multiplex PCR, and TCRdb's table has in-frame clones only and misses some. The sample lists some 60,000 clones; around 83% were seen once. Deletions cut 0 bases from V and 5 bases from J, with 11 bases between. This CDR3 comprises 15 residues. CDR1 is LNHNV and CDR2 is YYDKDF in the germline V gene (reference sequence). Thawed PBMCs were FACS-sorted into unstimulated CD4+CD25+CD127- regulatory T cells, CD4+CD25- non-regulatory cells, CD4 and CD8 cells. The clonotype originates from a human donor in good health. Sequencing was performed on CD4+ T cells from blood. The chain is built from TRBV15 and TRBJ2-1; D ambiguous. CDR3 protein: CATSRDIAGNNEQFF. The DNA for the CDR3 is TGTGCCACCAGCAGAGATATAGCAGGCAACAATGAGCAGTTCTTC.